This T cell receptor (beta chain) was identified in a study of blood T cells in healthy people across ages. Overall study findings and caveats: TCR beta diversity, measured per million T cells, fell in a roughly linear way with age.

At least 5 micrograms of total RNA were extracted per sample. Concerning this clonotype: Its antigen is unidentified.

Combining a sample-barcoded 5' primer with a J-beta primer mix, a second PCR ran for about 7 to 12 cycles. TCRdb processed the 5' RACE reads anew with MiXCR; each CDR3 protein has one entry. The sample holds about 1.1 million distinct CDR3 sequences, around two fifths seen once. This CDR3 has 15 residues. Trimming shortened V by 0 bases and J by 4 bases, and 10 bases separated the two germline ends. Germline V CDR1 and CDR2: MNHEY, SVGAGI. The clonotype originates from a man aged 18-30 years in good health. The chain is built from TRBV6-5 and TRBJ2-1, with D tentatively TRBD1 (6 bases). The sample was blood. Here the CDR3 DNA reads TGTGCCAGCAGTTACTCTCGGACAGTGTACAATGAGCAGTTCTTC. This encodes CASSYSRTVYNEQFF.